This T cell receptor (beta chain) was observed in a study of blood T cells in healthy people across ages. There are 15 residues in the CDR3. Germline-derived CDR1 and CDR2 are SEHNR and FQNEAQ (reference sequence). Findings and caveats of the study: Fewer expanded clones and more diversity marked long-lived versus aged donors.

About this clonotype itself: Its target is unknown. A read error may account for a junction end that differs from germline.

Combining a sample-barcoded 5' primer with a J-beta primer mix, a second PCR ran for 7 to 11 cycles. TCRdb ran MiXCR on the 5' RACE reads and lists one entry per CDR3 protein. The sample records nearly 1 million distinct CDR3 sequences, just over 50% being singletons. The specimen was blood. This chain connects TRBV7-9 to TRBJ2-3; 7 nucleotides agree with TRBD1. The sequence was collected from an older woman in good health. CDR3 DNA: TGTGCCGGCAGCTTAGGACAGGTTTTTACGGATACGCAGTATTTT. Protein sequence: CAGSLGQVFTDTQYF.